A single sample is the source of the 26 T cell receptor beta chains below, sequenced in a study of shared clonotypes between healthy human individuals. Libraries were prepared by immunoSEQ multiplex PCR; TCRdb keeps only in-frame clonotypes and omits some of them. The table records over a million clones, roughly 96% of them present only once. Sequencing used naive CD4+ T cells sorted from blood. Subset defined: CD45RA+ positively selected. These TCRs come from a young man in good health.

This clone was seen a single time. The genes are TRBV29-1 and TRBJ2-3; D may be TRBD2 (6 bases). The CDR3 is made up of 14 amino acids. V was trimmed by 4 bases and J by 6 bases, leaving 17 bases between them. The germline V gene has CDR1 SQVTM and CDR2 ANQGSEA. Here the CDR3 DNA reads TGCAGCGTTGGGTTTAGCGGTGAGGCGGATACGCAGTATTTT. It specifies CSVGFSGEADTQYF.

As to this clone: The same CDR3 also results from other DNA sequences found in this sample. The chain recombines TRBV9 with TRBJ2-2, with no clear D. Germline V lookup: CDR1 SGDLS, CDR2 YYNGEE. This CDR3 has 15 amino acids. Trimming cost V 0 bases and J 0 bases, with 6 bases left between them. The CDR3: CASSVGAANTGELFF. CDR3 coding DNA: TGTGCCAGCAGCGTAGGAGCCGCGAACACCGGGGAGCTGTTTTTT.

This chain links TRBV6-1 with TRBJ2-1; tentatively, D is TRBD1 or TRBD2 (5 bases each). Trimming took off 3 bases at V and 6 bases at J, with 27 bases between the two ends. This CDR3 region has 19 residues. In germline, CDR1 is MNHNS, CDR2 SASEGT. This chain's CDR3 is CASSDGFVARDARLNEQFF. In nucleotides, the CDR3 is TGTGCCAGCAGTGATGGGTTTGTGGCCCGGGACGCACGGCTCAATGAGCAGTTCTTC.

The chain recombines TRBV5-5 with TRBJ2-7; D gene uncertain. With 1 base removed from V and 0 bases from J, the gap between germline ends came to 8 bases. Germline V gene sequence: CDR1 SGHKS, CDR2 YYEKEE (reference sequence). This CDR3 has 14 residues. CDR3: CASSLSRPSYEQYF. The CDR3 region has the DNA TGTGCCAGCAGCTTGTCACGGCCCTCCTACGAGCAGTACTTC.

The chain uses TRBV28 and TRBJ1-3, with D tentatively TRBD1 (5 bases). V was shortened by 2 bases and J by 0 bases, with 14 bases between the two germline ends. The CDR3 length is 17 residues. The germline V gene has CDR1 MDHEN and CDR2 SYDVKM. The CDR3, as DNA: TGTGCCAGCAGTTTACGTGCAGGGTCTGACTCTGGAAACACCATATATTTT. Its translation: CASSLRAGSDSGNTIYF. Complete variable domain (other parts from reference TRBV28 and TRBJ1-3): DVKVTQSSRYLVKRTGEKVFLECVQDMDHENMFWYRQDPGLGLRLIYFSYDVKMKEKGDIPEGYSVSREKKERFSLILESASTNQTSMYLCASSLRAGSDSGNTIYFGEGSWLTVV.

The J gene is TRBJ2-7, the V gene TRBV21-1; TRBD1, the table's D call, was not compared with the DNA. TRBV21-1 is noted as a pseudogene. The CDR3 has 16 amino acids. The CDR3 reads CASSKPSGQDTYEQYF. CDR3 nucleotides: TGTGCCAGCAGCAAACCCTCGGGACAGGACACGTACGAGCAGTACTTC.

The V call is TRBV4-3, the J call TRBJ2-7, with D hard to call. The CDR3 covers 13 residues. Germline CDR1 LGHNA, CDR2 YSLEER. Trimming cost V 0 bases and J 7 bases, with 10 bases left between them. Here the CDR3 DNA reads TGCGCCAGCAGCCAAGATTGGGTCGGGGAGCAGTACTTC. Encoded protein: CASSQDWVGEQYF.

This rearrangement joins TRBV5-1 to TRBJ2-1; D is possibly TRBD1 (6 bases). Germline V gene data show CDR1 as SGHRS and CDR2 as YFSETQ. This CDR3 contains 17 residues. Deletions cut 2 bases from V and 1 base from J, with 16 bases between. The CDR3 is CASSFFLSDSSYNEQFF. CDR3 sequence (DNA): TGCGCCAGCAGCTTCTTTCTTTCGGACAGTTCCTACAATGAGCAGTTCTTC.

This sequence joins TRBV18 and TRBJ2-2, with D unresolved. Germline CDR1 reads KGHSH; CDR2 reads LQKENI. The CDR3 is made up of 14 amino acids. Trimming took off 1 base at V and 5 bases at J, with 8 bases between the two ends. CDR3 DNA sequence: TGTGCCAGCTCACCACTCAGTATTACCGGGGAGCTGTTTTTT. It codes for CASSPLSITGELFF.

The chain has TRBV19 and TRBJ1-4, with 10 bases matching TRBD1. The CDR3 totals 18 residues. J lost 7 bases, V lost 4 bases, and 15 bases had no gene match. Germline V gene lookup returns CDR1 LNHDA and CDR2 SQIVND (reference sequence). This CDR3 is CASSRRHGTGAKPEKLFF. The CDR3 DNA follows: TGTGCCAGTAGTAGGCGGCACGGGACAGGGGCGAAACCTGAAAAACTGTTTTTT.

V is TRBV10-3 and J is TRBJ2-2, with TRBD2 matching over 11 bases. The CDR3 has 14 residues. J gave up 2 bases and V 11 bases, and 4 bases lay outside the gene matches. Germline V gene data show CDR1 as ENHRY and CDR2 as SYGVKD. CDR3 DNA: TGTGCCGGACGACTAGCGGGAAACACCGGGGAGCTGTTTTTT. As protein: CAGRLAGNTGELFF.

A word on this clone: The CDR3 does not end in the conserved phenylalanine or tryptophan, so this is likely a read error. The limits of the CDR3 on the DNA are not certain, so only TCRdb's listed CDR3 is given. This sequence joins TRBV29-1 and TRBJ2-7; the D segment call TRBD2 is taken from the table without a DNA check. Germline V gene sequence: CDR1 SQVTM, CDR2 ANQGSEA. The CDR3 numbers 11 amino acids, ends counted. The CDR3 is CSVLDGGISHL.

The rearrangement uses TRBV18 and TRBJ2-5, with TRBD1 matching over 9 bases. The V segment lost 6 bases and the J segment 0 bases; nucleotides outside the gene matches: 2. Per the germline V gene, CDR1 is KGHSH and CDR2 is LQKENI. This CDR3 region has 14 residues. This CDR3 reads CASSRDRDQETQYF. The CDR3 DNA reads as TGTGCCAGCTCGCGGGACAGGGACCAAGAGACCCAGTACTTC.

This clone has more than one count but fewer than ten. The chain is built from TRBV5-1 and TRBJ2-1; tentatively, D is TRBD2 (6 bases). Looked up from germline, CDR1 is SGHRS and CDR2 is YFSETQ. This CDR3 spans 15 amino acids. Trimming cost V 1 base and J 10 bases, with 18 bases left between them. The CDR3 DNA follows: TGCGCCAGCAGCTTGAGACTCGAAATGGCGGGGGAGCAGTTCTTC. This sequence encodes CASSLRLEMAGEQFF.

This chain connects TRBV5-1 to TRBJ2-7, with 15 positions matching TRBD2. Germline-derived CDR1 and CDR2 are SGHRS and YFSETQ. Trimming at V came to 4 bases and at J to 6 bases, leaving 2 bases not matched to a gene. This CDR3 has 14 residues. CDR3 protein: CASSMGLAGGEQYF. The CDR3 nucleotides are TGCGCCAGCAGCATGGGACTAGCGGGAGGCGAGCAGTACTTC.

V usage is TRBV7-2 and J usage is TRBJ2-1; 7 bases match TRBD2. CDR3 length: 16 residues. Germline CDR1 reads SGHTA; CDR2 reads FQGNSA. Unmatched junction bases numbered 14, after V lost 2 bases and J lost 10 bases. CDR3 protein: CASSLIVGAGAQEQFF. CDR3 nucleotides: TGTGCCAGCAGCTTAATAGTAGGGGCGGGAGCGCAAGAGCAGTTCTTC.

This clone was observed a handful of times. V gene TRBV9 combines with J gene TRBJ2-2; 14 nucleotides line up with TRBD2. The CDR3 is 14 residues long. Germline loops: CDR1 SGDLS, CDR2 YYNGEE. V gave up 7 bases and J gave up 6 bases; unmatched junction bases: 2. CDR3 residues: CASGTSGSSGELFF. Written as DNA, the CDR3 is TGTGCCAGCGGGACTAGCGGGAGTTCCGGGGAGCTGTTTTTT.

This rearrangement joins TRBV21-1 to TRBJ2-3; TRBD2 is taken as the D call from the table, unchecked against the DNA. TRBV21-1 is given as a pseudogene. This CDR3 is 16 amino acids long. This CDR3 reads CASSKPKRDSTDTQYF. In DNA, the CDR3 is TGTGCCAGCAGCAAACCCAAGCGGGATAGCACAGATACGCAGTATTTT.

Written as DNA, the CDR3 is TGCGCCAGCAGACGGACGACTAGGTCCACTGAAGCTTTCTTT. Its protein is CASRRTTRSTEAFF. This chain uses TRBV5-1 with TRBJ1-1; D is undetermined. The length of the CDR3 is 14 residues. Germline loops: CDR1 SGHRS, CDR2 YFSETQ. V lost 5 bases, J lost 4 bases, and 15 bases lay in between.

The CDR3, as DNA: TGCGCCAGCAGCCTGGCTCGGGACACTGAAGCTTTCTTT. Its protein is CASSLARDTEAFF. The V gene is TRBV5-1, the J gene TRBJ1-1; D not resolved. The CDR3 runs to 13 residues. Germline values: CDR1 SGHRS, CDR2 YFSETQ. Trimming took off 4 bases at V and 3 bases at J, with 10 bases between the two ends.

To note about this clone: This sample includes further DNA sequences coding for the same CDR3. The chain combines TRBV28 with TRBJ2-5, with D perhaps TRBD2 (6 bases). The CDR3 is 13 amino acids. From germline, CDR1 is MDHEN and CDR2 SYDVKM. V was clipped by 6 bases and J by 4 bases, with 12 bases between them. The CDR3 bases are TGTGCCAGCAGAACGGGACTCCCAGAGACCCAGTACTTC. Protein product: CASRTGLPETQYF.

The rearrangement links TRBV14 to TRBJ1-1; D remains ambiguous. CDR1 is SGHDN and CDR2 is FVKESK in the germline V gene. The CDR3 has 13 residues. Deletions cut 1 base from V and 12 bases from J, with 15 bases between. The CDR3 DNA reads as TGTGCCAGCAGCCAAGGGGGAGGCGTTGTAACTTTCTTT. Its protein is CASSQGGGVVTFF. Full variable domain (outside the CDR3, taken from reference TRBV14 and TRBJ1-1): EAGVTQFPSHSVIEKGQTVTLRCDPISGHDNLYWYRRVMGKEIKFLLHFVKESKQDESGMPNNRFLAERTGGTYSTLKVQPAELEDSGVYFCASSQGGGVVTFFGQGTRLTVV.

Turning to this clone: Other DNA sequences in this specimen translate into the identical CDR3. V is TRBV5-1 and J is TRBJ2-7, with 7 bases matching TRBD1. This CDR3 spans 12 amino acids. In germline, CDR1 is SGHRS, CDR2 YFSETQ. J gave up 1 base and V 7 bases, and 2 bases lay outside the gene matches. This CDR3 reads CASSTGSYEQYF. DNA for the CDR3: TGCGCCAGCTCGACAGGGTCCTACGAGCAGTACTTC.

CDR3 sequence (DNA): TGTGCCAGCAGCGTAGGTGCGGAGGCGAACACCGGGGAGCTGTTTTTT. Protein: CASSVGAEANTGELFF. The rearrangement joins TRBV9 to TRBJ2-2; TRBD2 might be the D (5 bases). The V and J ends lost 0 bases and 0 bases respectively, with 9 bases between them. The CDR3 loop spans 16 amino acids. The germline V gene encodes CDR1 SGDLS and CDR2 YYNGEE.

V gene TRBV28 combines with J gene TRBJ2-7; possibly TRBD1 for D (5 bases). V lost 3 bases to trimming and J lost 0 bases, with 9 bases between them. Germline CDR1 reads MDHEN; CDR2 reads SYDVKM. CDR3 size: 14 residues. This CDR3 reads CASSLFRGSYEQYF. The CDR3 DNA is TGTGCCAGCAGTTTGTTTAGGGGCTCCTACGAGCAGTACTTC.

The V call is TRBV11-2, the J call TRBJ1-3; no clear D gene. V gave up 5 bases and J gave up 1 base, with 12 bases separating them. The CDR3 spans 15 residues. CDR1 and CDR2 (germline): SGHAT, FQNNGV. In DNA form, the CDR3 reads TGTGCCAGCAGCCCCCCCGGAGATTCTGGAAACACCATATATTTT. Its translation is CASSPPGDSGNTIYF.